These T cell receptor beta chains were read from a single sample in a study of blood T cell repertoires in COVID-19. The protocol was immunoSEQ multiplex PCR, while the TCRdb copy is restricted to in-frame clones and leaves out a portion. This sample yields about 98,000 clones, of which approximately 80% are seen a single time; about 11% belongs to the top ten. The sequencing input was peripheral blood. The source is a man aged 70 or older with active or convalescent COVID-19. The CDR3 runs from the conserved cysteine through the conserved F or W. D genes are given only for firm matches. The size of a clone is reported for some rows only, either as once, few or many, or as a class for expanded clones.

j_call: TRBJ2-1; cdr3_length: 12; v_call: TRBV18; d_call: .; clone_size: .; cdr3_nt: TGTGCCAGCCTATCACCAGGGAATGAGCAGTTCTTC; cdr3_aa: CASLSPGNEQFF
j_call: TRBJ1-2; cdr3_length: 16; v_call: TRBV6-5; d_call: TRBD1; clone_size: .; cdr3_nt: TGTGCCAGCAGTTACTCTAATATGAGACAGGGTGGTGGCTACACCTTC; cdr3_aa: CASSYSNMRQGGGYTF
j_call: TRBJ1-4; cdr3_length: 14; v_call: TRBV19; d_call: TRBD1; clone_size: .; cdr3_nt: TGTGCCAGTAGTATGGGGACAGGGGGGAAAAAACTGTTTTTT; cdr3_aa: CASSMGTGGKKLFF
j_call: TRBJ2-7; cdr3_length: 16; v_call: TRBV5-5; d_call: TRBD2; clone_size: .; cdr3_nt: TGTGCCAGCAGCTGGGCGGGGGGGTCTAGCTCCTACGAGCAGTACTTC; cdr3_aa: CASSWAGGSSSYEQYF
j_call: TRBJ2-2; cdr3_length: 15; v_call: TRBV30; d_call: TRBD2; clone_size: once; cdr3_nt: TGTGCCTGGAGGGCACAGCGGGGGGTTGTCGGGGAGCTGTTTTTT; cdr3_aa: CAWRAQRGVVGELFF
j_call: TRBJ2-3; cdr3_length: 12; v_call: TRBV7-9; d_call: .; clone_size: .; cdr3_nt: TGTGCCAGCAGCTTTGGGGCGGATACGCAGTATTTT; cdr3_aa: CASSFGADTQYF
j_call: TRBJ1-1; cdr3_length: 12; v_call: TRBV6-5; d_call: .; clone_size: .; cdr3_nt: TGTGCCAGCAGCATCCAGGGGACTGAAGCTTTCTTT; cdr3_aa: CASSIQGTEAFF
j_call: TRBJ1-5; cdr3_length: 13; v_call: TRBV29-1; d_call: .; clone_size: .; cdr3_nt: TGCAGCGTTACTCGGGGTCCAGGTCAGCCCCAGCATTTT; cdr3_aa: CSVTRGPGQPQHF
j_call: TRBJ2-5; cdr3_length: 18; v_call: TRBV4-1; d_call: TRBD2; clone_size: .; cdr3_nt: TGCGCCAGCAGCCTAAGAGGGACTAGCGGGGGGTACCAAGAGACCCAGTACTTC; cdr3_aa: CASSLRGTSGGYQETQYF
j_call: TRBJ1-4; cdr3_length: 15; v_call: TRBV7-2; d_call: .; clone_size: .; cdr3_nt: TGTGCCAGCAGCTTAAGGTTCGGGGGTCATGAAAAACTGTTTTTT; cdr3_aa: CASSLRFGGHEKLFF
j_call: TRBJ1-2; cdr3_length: 17; v_call: TRBV5-4; d_call: TRBD1; clone_size: .; cdr3_nt: TGTGCCAGCAGCAGCCGAATGTCGGGACAGATAAACTATGGCTACACCTTC; cdr3_aa: CASSSRMSGQINYGYTF
j_call: TRBJ2-5; cdr3_length: 14; v_call: TRBV6-5; d_call: TRBD1; clone_size: once; cdr3_nt: TGTGCCAGCAGTCTCACGGGACAGCAAGAGACCCAGTACTTC; cdr3_aa: CASSLTGQQETQYF
j_call: TRBJ2-3; cdr3_length: 15; v_call: TRBV10-3; d_call: TRBD2; clone_size: .; cdr3_nt: TGTGCCATCAGAGGGACTAGCGGTAGCACAGATACGCAGTATTTT; cdr3_aa: CAIRGTSGSTDTQYF
j_call: TRBJ1-2; cdr3_length: 13; v_call: TRBV6-5; d_call: TRBD1; clone_size: .; cdr3_nt: TGTGCCAGCAGTCAGGACAGGACCTATGGCTACACCTTC; cdr3_aa: CASSQDRTYGYTF
j_call: TRBJ1-3; cdr3_length: 15; v_call: TRBV12-5; d_call: .; clone_size: few; cdr3_nt: TGTGCTAGTGGAGCAAACCCGAGCTCTGGAAACACCATATATTTT; cdr3_aa: CASGANPSSGNTIYF
j_call: TRBJ2-7; cdr3_length: 16; v_call: TRBV13; d_call: TRBD2; clone_size: many; cdr3_nt: TGTGCCAGCAGCCCACAAGTAGCGGGGGGCCGGGGCGAGCAGTACTTC; cdr3_aa: CASSPQVAGGRGEQYF